Described below is a single TCR beta chain sequence and its context. Profiled with immunoSEQ multiplex PCR; TCRdb holds only in-frame clones, not every one. Among roughly 300,000 clones, 75% to 90% were seen once, and the ten largest hold about 2.3%. This specimen comes from a study of blood T cell repertoires in COVID-19. Overall study context: Specimens from acute and convalescent COVID-19 originated in the United States, Italy and Spain.

V shed 0 bases and J shed 4 bases, with 18 bases lying between them. Germline CDR1 reads MNHEY; CDR2 reads SVGEGT. The CDR3 is 17 amino acids. Sequencing was done on a sample of PBMCs or T cells enriched from blood (not recorded which). The receptor was derived from a woman in her fifties or sixties who had recovered from COVID-19. The rearrangement joins TRBV6-2 or TRBV6-3 to TRBJ1-2; D is unresolved. The CDR3 DNA reads TGTGCCAGCAGTTACTCTTTGTATCGGCGTCCTAGCTATGGCTACACCTTC. The encoded protein is CASSYSLYRRPSYGYTF.